The present TCR beta chain was sequenced within a study of naive and memory T cell subsets (dated by TCRdb to about 2017). For context, the study as a whole: Sorted naive and memory T cell subsets from peripheral blood were analyzed in the study using a UMI-based, open-source pipeline for TCR alpha and beta sequencing. Complete agreement was observed between the functional CMV T cell responses and the IgG serology results. RNA was DNase-treated and reverse transcribed with TCR constant-region primers, mostly using SuperScript III. Overall study results and their limits: Each clonotype was defined as a single alpha or beta chain sequence rather than as a paired alpha/beta receptor. The repertoire findings for the naive and memory subsets could not be validated, as no ground truth was available. Gini index rose and Shannon and inverse Simpson diversity fell from naive through CM, EM and EMRA in both CD4 and CD8 cells. A power law was followed by TCR abundance, with an exponent that differed between naive and memory subsets but was consistent across the three individuals. After error correction, over 95% of naive TCR sequences appeared only once, giving much steeper abundance distributions than memory subsets. RNA-based TCR counts may be affected by expression changes linked to T cell activation and differentiation.

Separate amplification of TCR alpha and beta chain libraries was performed from the second PCR step onward. To determine each donor's CMV status, fresh PBMCs were stimulated overnight with CMV viral lysate, and IFNgamma production from CD4+ T cells was then assessed. Using Miltenyi beads, CD4 T cells were first positively selected, and CD8 T cells were then positively selected from the CD4-negative fraction. After staining for CD3, CD4, CD8, CD45RA, CD27 and a live/dead dye, cells were sorted on a BD Aria II into four subsets based on CD45RA and CD27. Effector memory cells were sorted as CD45RA-CD27-, and EMRA cells as CD45RA+CD27-. Blood came from a few healthy volunteers, each fractionated into CD4 and CD8 T cells and then into four differentiation subsets. About 120 ml of peripheral blood was taken from each donor, and PBMC were separated by density-gradient centrifugation on Ficoll-Paque PLUS. The sorted cells were lysed in RLT buffer, after which RNA was extracted using a Qiagen RNeasy kit and kept at -80 degrees C.

From the cysteine through the phenylalanine, the CDR3 covers 14 amino acids. This entry keeps only the CDR3 DNA: 42 bases, framed from base 1. The V and J ends are trimmed by 0 bases and 6 bases, leaving 9 bases between them. The germline V gene supplies CDR1 MNHEY and CDR2 SVGAGI. Comments on this clonotype: It has no known antigen specificity. No base-level quality is on record; no much larger clone is a single base apart.

The library was produced with UMI-ligation and nested PCR. To cover both TRBC1 and TRBC2, the beta constant-region primer consisted of an equimolar mix of two oligonucleotides. A single-stranded oligonucleotide containing the SP2 primer and a 12-nucleotide UMI was joined to the 3' end of the cDNA by T4 RNA ligase 1. Four rounds of PCR were used to amplify ligated cDNA, with nested alpha and beta constant-region primers being used together with the SP2 primer. Incubation of the ligation reaction lasted roughly 20-24 hours at 16 degrees C. PCR2 was usually performed as a SYBR Green qPCR and halted at a preset threshold so that over-amplification would not occur. Apart from the first purification, every purification step used Agencourt AMPure XP magnetic beads. Library quantification was done by Qubit, followed by a TapeStation check on which the main peak was expected at around 650 bp. Sequencing of the pooled libraries was done on an Illumina MiSeq using v2 2x251 paired-end kits, which typically yielded roughly 0.95-2.3 million reads per sample. Each sample was pooled at around 4.2 nM, and roughly 4.5-7% PhiX was included to help cluster recognition. Turning to the authors' computational methods: FASTQ reads processed by Demultiplexor were assigned V and J genes by Decombinator through tag matching that tolerated a single base-pair mismatch. UMIs were used by Collapsinator to correct both sequencing errors and frequency errors arising from PCR heterogeneity. TCRs were translated and CDR3s were extracted from the conserved cysteine to the FGXG phenylalanine by CDR3Translator, with non-productive sequences being flagged. Repertoires were subsampled to equal numbers of UMI-defined TCRs before Gini, Shannon entropy and inverse Simpson indices were calculated. Power-law fits to clonotype abundance distributions were performed by maximum likelihood within the linear range. On one naive CD8 sample, the pipeline and MIGEC gave similar UMI counts, unique TCR numbers and clonal distributions. A set of roughly 7,000 CMV-associated CDR3 sequences, compiled from VDJdb and a published dataset, was used to search the repertoires. TCRdb reprocessing: public reads trimmed at Q25 with fastp, clones called with MiXCR, in-frame beta chains kept. A single entry per CDR3 protein holds the most common genes and DNA from its merged rows. TCRdb, not the authors, supplied the V and J calls. Here the sample has a few thousand distinct CDR3 sequences; 6% to 9.5% occur a single time. Of the sample, more than 65% falls within the top ten clones.

The sequence links TRBV6-5 to TRBJ1-5; TRBD1 is a possible D gene, resting on 6 matching bases. The TCR originated in a human donor in good health. Sequenced: effector memory CD8+ T cells from blood. What this sample's cell subset or site label stands for: effector memory, CD45RA- CD27-. The CDR3: CASSYSGAGQPQHF. The nucleotides are TGTGCCAGCAGTTACTCGGGGGCCGGTCAGCCCCAGCATTTT.